This TCR beta chain stems from a study of shared clonotypes between healthy human individuals. Overall study findings and caveats: Large sequencing depth failed to make sorted-subset sequencing complete, rarefaction showed. Blood alone was sampled, and tissue repertoires likely differ.

In this sample, this clone turned up once. The antigen is unknown. Caucasian adults living in Nashville, Tennessee, provided all samples. Sequencing used immunoSEQ multiplex PCR; TCRdb keeps in-frame clones, though not all of them. The table records 640,000 or so clones, about two thirds of them present only once. In germline, CDR1 is MNHNY, CDR2 SVGAGI (reference sequence). The V end lost 6 bases, the J end lost 0 bases, and 17 bases lay between the germline ends. This CDR3 is built from 16 residues. The sequence was obtained from a woman aged 30 to 39 in good health. The V gene is TRBV6-6, the J gene TRBJ1-1; TRBD1 might be the D (6 bases). Sequenced sample: memory CD4+ T cells sorted from blood. Subset in this sample: CD45RA-negative fraction. The CDR3 loop is CASSPSGGPMNTEAFF. As DNA, the CDR3 is TGTGCCAGCAGCCCCAGTGGGGGGCCCATGAACACTGAAGCTTTCTTT.